This TCR beta chain was documented in a study of cytomegalovirus exposure and HLA in healthy donors. Primers included in the PCR were 60 Vbeta and 13 Jbeta primers. Sequenced by immunoSEQ multiplex PCR; TCRdb stores in-frame clones only, minus some. The sample has more than 150,000 clones, 81% seen once. The CDR3 has 16 residues. The germline CDR1 and CDR2 sequences are SGHRS and YFSETQ. V shed 0 bases and J shed 5 bases, with 17 bases lying between them. The V call is TRBV5-1, the J call TRBJ2-5, with D possibly being TRBD2 (7 bases). Material: PBMCs. The clonotype originates from a woman aged 25-40 years in good health and CMV-seronegative. CDR3 loop: CASSLAGGGSRETQYF. CDR3 sequence (DNA): TGCGCCAGCAGCTTGGCCGGGGGCGGGAGTCGGGAGACCCAGTACTTC.